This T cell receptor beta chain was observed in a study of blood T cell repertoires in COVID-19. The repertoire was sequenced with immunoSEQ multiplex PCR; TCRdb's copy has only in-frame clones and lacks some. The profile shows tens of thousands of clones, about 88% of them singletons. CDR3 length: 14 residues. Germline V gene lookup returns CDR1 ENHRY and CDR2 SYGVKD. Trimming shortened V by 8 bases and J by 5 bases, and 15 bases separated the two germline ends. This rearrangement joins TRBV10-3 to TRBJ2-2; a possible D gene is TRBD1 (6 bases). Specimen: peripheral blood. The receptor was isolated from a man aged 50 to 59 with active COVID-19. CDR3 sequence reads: CAISGSRGTGELFF. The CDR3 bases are TGTGCCATCTCGGGGAGTAGGGGGACCGGGGAGCTGTTTTTT.